One sample yielded the 17 T cell receptor beta chains listed below, sequenced in a study of PD-L1 blockade in urothelial cancer. Time point of the sample: pretreatment peripheral blood. Method: immunoSEQ multiplex PCR; TCRdb's copy keeps in-frame clones and lacks some. Of roughly 63,000 clones listed, about four fifths are singletons. The material sequenced was PBMCs, taken around atezolizumab (anti-PD-L1) treatment. Receptors were obtained from a man aged 65-85 years with urothelial cancer.

The chain couples TRBV19 to TRBJ1-2, with a tentative D call TRBD1 (5 bases). The CDR3 sequence is 15 residues long. V lost 10 bases to trimming and J lost 8 bases, with 26 bases between them. CDR1 is LNHDA, CDR2 SQIVND, per germline (reference sequence). CDR3 region: CATREEGLLYGGYTF. Here the CDR3 DNA reads TGTGCCACTAGGGAGGAGGGACTATTATATGGAGGCTACACCTTC.

The genes are TRBV29-1 and TRBJ2-2; the match to TRBD1 covers 8 bases. The CDR3 totals 14 residues. The J segment lost 0 bases and the V segment lost 7 bases, leaving 4 bases of the junction unmatched. The germline V gene has CDR1 SQVTM and CDR2 ANQGSEA. DNA for the CDR3: TGCAGCGCCAAGACAGGGGCGAACACCGGGGAGCTGTTTTTT. Its translation is CSAKTGANTGELFF.

The chain employs TRBV7-9 and TRBJ1-2; perhaps TRBD1 as D (5 bases). This CDR3 spans 12 amino acids. Germline V gives CDR1 SEHNR, CDR2 FQNEAQ (reference sequence). V was pared by 5 bases and J by 14 bases, with 18 bases between. CDR3 sequence: CASSPSWGGETF. Written as DNA, the CDR3 is TGTGCCAGCAGCCCCTCCTGGGGAGGGGAGACCTTC.

Turning to this clone: Compared with germline, one end of the junction differs, possibly owing to a read error. The chain carries TRBV7-9 and TRBJ2-3; weak D call: TRBD2 (6 bases). CDR3 length equals 8 residues. Germline V CDR1 and CDR2: SEHNR, FQNEAQ (reference sequence). This chain's CDR3 is CASSSGDF. DNA of the CDR3: TGTGCCAGCAGCTCGGGGGATTTT.

The chain joins TRBV19 to TRBJ2-7; a possible D gene is TRBD2 (6 bases). The CDR3 sequence is 15 residues long. The germline CDR1 and CDR2 sequences are LNHDA and SQIVND (reference sequence). Trimming took off 5 bases at V and 0 bases at J, with 14 bases between the two ends. The CDR3 DNA reads as TGTGCCAGTAGTCTTTTAGCGGAGAGCTCCTACGAGCAGTACTTC. It translates to CASSLLAESSYEQYF.

The rearrangement uses TRBV7-2 and TRBJ2-3, with 12 bases matching TRBD2. The CDR3 totals 16 residues. The V gene end was trimmed by 4 bases and the J gene end by 6 bases; junction bases not matched to a gene: 8. CDR1 is SGHTA, CDR2 FQGNSA, per germline. CDR3 amino acids: CASSSGTSGLRDTQYF. The CDR3, as DNA: TGTGCCAGCAGCTCGGGGACTAGCGGGTTAAGGGATACGCAGTATTTT.

This chain uses TRBV5-1 with TRBJ1-5; tentatively, D is TRBD1 (6 bases). CDR1 is SGHRS and CDR2 is YFSETQ in the germline V gene. The CDR3 runs to 14 residues. Trimming removed 2 bases at V and 4 bases at J, with 10 bases between. CDR3: CASSLWGPNQPQHF. DNA of the CDR3: TGCGCCAGCAGCTTATGGGGGCCGAATCAGCCCCAGCATTTT.

The chain carries TRBV7-3 and TRBJ2-3; 8 positions match TRBD2. The CDR3 totals 17 residues. Germline CDR1 SGHTA, CDR2 FQGTGA. V shed 4 bases, J shed 7 bases, and the junction held 16 bases outside the gene matches. In nucleotides, the CDR3 is TGTGCCAGCAGCTATGGGCCTACAGCGGGGGAAGGAAATACGCAGTATTTT. Protein product: CASSYGPTAGEGNTQYF.

In this sample, this clone turned up once. J is TRBJ1-3 and V is TRBV5-1; TRBD1 matches at 7 bases. The CDR3 length is 16 residues. CDR1 is SGHRS, CDR2 YFSETQ, per germline. Trimming removed 4 bases from V and 0 bases from J; junction bases left unmatched: 7. CDR3 nucleotides: TGCGCCAGCAGCACCGGACAGGTTCTCTCTGGAAACACCATATATTTT. Translation: CASSTGQVLSGNTIYF.

This chain uses TRBV5-6 with TRBJ2-4, with D possibly TRBD1 on 5 matching bases. The ends were cut back, 0 bases at V and 15 bases at J, with 16 bases in the middle. The V gene's germline CDR1 is SGHDT and CDR2 YYEEEE. The CDR3 is 13 amino acids. This CDR3 reads CASSLASTAPPYF. CDR3 nucleotides: TGTGCCAGCAGCTTGGCCTCGACAGCCCCGCCGTACTTC.

V is TRBV6-1 and J is TRBJ2-7; a weak D match, TRBD1 (5 bases). The V gene's germline CDR1 is MNHNS and CDR2 SASEGT. V was trimmed by 2 bases and J by 6 bases, leaving 8 bases between them. This CDR3 has 12 amino acids. CDR3 amino acids: CASSEQGAEQYF. CDR3 coding DNA: TGTGCCAGCAGTGAACAAGGGGCCGAGCAGTACTTC.

The rearrangement uses TRBV7-2 and TRBJ2-5; D is perhaps TRBD2 (7 bases). CDR1 and CDR2 (germline): SGHTA, FQGNSA. The CDR3 sequence is 14 residues long. V was cut by 0 bases and J by 7 bases, with 12 bases left in between. This chain's CDR3 is CASSLALGGGTQYF. The CDR3 bases are TGTGCCAGCAGCTTAGCGTTGGGAGGGGGGACCCAGTACTTC.

This chain uses TRBV10-2 with TRBJ2-3; 9 nucleotides line up with TRBD2. With V trimmed by 7 bases and J by 3 bases, 11 bases remained unmatched. The CDR3 has 16 amino acids. In germline, CDR1 is WSHSY, CDR2 SAAADI. CDR3 protein: CASNLASGVLTDTQYF. The CDR3 DNA sequence: TGCGCCAGCAACTTAGCTAGCGGGGTCCTGACAGATACGCAGTATTTT.

V gene TRBV5-1 combines with J gene TRBJ2-1; TRBD2 matches at 11 bases. The CDR3 is 15 amino acids. V lost 3 bases to trimming and J lost 6 bases; unmatched junction nucleotides: 5. Germline V gives CDR1 SGHRS, CDR2 YFSETQ. The CDR3 coding sequence is TGCGCCAGCAGCTCGGGACTAGCGGAACCCAATGAGCAGTTCTTC. Protein sequence: CASSSGLAEPNEQFF. Looking up the rest from reference TRBV5-1 and TRBJ2-1 gives the full variable domain: KAGVTQTPRYLIKTRGQQVTLSCSPISGHRSVSWYQQTPGQGLQFLFEYFSETQRNKGNFPGRFSGRQFSNSRSEMNVSTLELGDSALYLCASSSGLAEPNEQFFGPGTRLTVL.

This chain joins TRBV2 and TRBJ1-4; 8 nucleotides match TRBD1. Germline V gives CDR1 SNHLY, CDR2 FYNNEI. The trim removed 7 bases at V and 8 bases at J, leaving 12 bases unmatched. The CDR3 loop spans 15 amino acids. The CDR3 spells CASNLGQGAEEKLFF. CDR3 DNA: TGTGCCAGCAACTTGGGGCAGGGGGCGGAGGAAAAACTGTTTTTT.

The chain recombines TRBV15 with TRBJ2-3; TRBD2 matches 10 bases. CDR1 and CDR2 (germline): LNHNV, YYDKDF (reference sequence). CDR3 length equals 15 residues. After removal of 6 bases from V and 4 bases from J, the junction contained 7 bases not matched to a gene. DNA for the CDR3: TGTGCCACCAGTTCTAGCGGGAGTAGGGCAGATACGCAGTATTTT. Its translation: CATSSSGSRADTQYF.

The CDR3, as DNA: TGTGCCAGCAGTGCGTCTTTGACAGGGAGGAATTCACCCCTCCACTTT. Its translation: CASSASLTGRNSPLHF. The rearrangement uses TRBV2 and TRBJ1-6, with 7 bases aligning to TRBD1. This CDR3 has 16 residues. Germline CDR1 is SNHLY and CDR2 is FYNNEI. The J segment lost 7 bases and the V segment lost 4 bases, leaving 10 bases of the junction unmatched.